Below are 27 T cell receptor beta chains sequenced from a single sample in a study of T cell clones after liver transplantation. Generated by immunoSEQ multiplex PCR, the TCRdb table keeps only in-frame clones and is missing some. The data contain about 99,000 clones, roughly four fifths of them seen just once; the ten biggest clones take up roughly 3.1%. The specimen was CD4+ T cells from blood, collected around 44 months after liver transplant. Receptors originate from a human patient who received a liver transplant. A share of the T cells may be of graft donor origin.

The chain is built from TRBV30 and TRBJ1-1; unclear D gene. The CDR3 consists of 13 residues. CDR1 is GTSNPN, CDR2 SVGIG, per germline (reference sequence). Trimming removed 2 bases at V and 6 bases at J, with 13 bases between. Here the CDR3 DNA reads TGTGCCTGGAGTTTAAGCGGGTCCGCTGAAGCTTTCTTT. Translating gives CAWSLSGSAEAFF.

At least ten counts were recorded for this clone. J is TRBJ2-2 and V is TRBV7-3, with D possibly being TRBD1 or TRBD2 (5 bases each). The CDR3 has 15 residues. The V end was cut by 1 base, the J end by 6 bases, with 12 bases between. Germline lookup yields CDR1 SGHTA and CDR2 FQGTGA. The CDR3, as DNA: TGTGCCAGCAGCTTAATTCCCGGGACGGCCGGGGAGCTGTTTTTT. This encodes CASSLIPGTAGELFF.

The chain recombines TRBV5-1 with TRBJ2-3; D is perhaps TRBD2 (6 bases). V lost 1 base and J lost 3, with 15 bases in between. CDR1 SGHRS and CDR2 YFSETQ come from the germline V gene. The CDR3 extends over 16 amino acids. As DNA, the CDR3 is TGCGCCAGCAGCTTGTTCCCACGGGGGACGACAGATACGCAGTATTTT. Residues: CASSLFPRGTTDTQYF.

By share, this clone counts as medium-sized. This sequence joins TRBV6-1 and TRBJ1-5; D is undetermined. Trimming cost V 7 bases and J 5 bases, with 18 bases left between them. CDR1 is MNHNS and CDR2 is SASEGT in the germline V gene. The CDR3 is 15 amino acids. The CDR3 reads CASTPRHDGDQPQHF. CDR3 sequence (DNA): TGTGCCAGCACCCCACGGCATGACGGGGATCAGCCCCAGCATTTT.

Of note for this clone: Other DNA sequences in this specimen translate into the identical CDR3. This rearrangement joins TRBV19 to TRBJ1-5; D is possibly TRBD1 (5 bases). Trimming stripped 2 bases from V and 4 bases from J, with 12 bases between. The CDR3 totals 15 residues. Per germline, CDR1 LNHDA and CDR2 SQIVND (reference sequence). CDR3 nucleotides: TGTGCCAGTAGTATATACCGGGGACTAAATCAGCCCCAGCATTTT. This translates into CASSIYRGLNQPQHF.

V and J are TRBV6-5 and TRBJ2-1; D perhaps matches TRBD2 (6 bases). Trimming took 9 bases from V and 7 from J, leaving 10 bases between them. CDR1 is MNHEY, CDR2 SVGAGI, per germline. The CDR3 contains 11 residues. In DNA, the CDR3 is TGTGCCAGTACTAGCCAAAATGAGCAGTTCTTC. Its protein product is CASTSQNEQFF.

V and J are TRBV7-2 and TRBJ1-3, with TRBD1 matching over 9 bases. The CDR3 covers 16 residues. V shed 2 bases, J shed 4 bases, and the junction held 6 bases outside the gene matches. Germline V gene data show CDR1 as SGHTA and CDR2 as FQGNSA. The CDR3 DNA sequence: TGTGCCAGCAGCTTAAGGACAGGGGCATCCGGAAACACCATATATTTT. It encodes CASSLRTGASGNTIYF.

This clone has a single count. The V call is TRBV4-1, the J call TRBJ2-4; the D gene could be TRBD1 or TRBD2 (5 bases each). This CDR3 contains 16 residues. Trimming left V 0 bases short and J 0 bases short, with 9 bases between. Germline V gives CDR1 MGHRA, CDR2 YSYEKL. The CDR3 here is CASSQEGVLAKNIQYF. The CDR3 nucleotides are TGCGCCAGCAGCCAAGAGGGGGTCTTAGCCAAAAACATTCAGTACTTC.

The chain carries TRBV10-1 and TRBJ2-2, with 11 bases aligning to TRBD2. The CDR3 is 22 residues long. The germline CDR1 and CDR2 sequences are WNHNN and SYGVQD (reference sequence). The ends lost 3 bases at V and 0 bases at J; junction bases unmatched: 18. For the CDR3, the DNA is TGCGCCAGCAGTGATACTAGCGGGAGTTCCCTAAGCCCGCCCGCGAACACCGGGGAGCTGTTTTTT. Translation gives CASSDTSGSSLSPPANTGELFF.

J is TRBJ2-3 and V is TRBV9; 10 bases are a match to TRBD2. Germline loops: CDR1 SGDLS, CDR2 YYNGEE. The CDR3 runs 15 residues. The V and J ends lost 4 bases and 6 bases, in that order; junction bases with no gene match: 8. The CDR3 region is CASSIGAGGPDTQYF. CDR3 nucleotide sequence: TGTGCCAGCAGCATAGGAGCGGGGGGGCCGGATACGCAGTATTTT.

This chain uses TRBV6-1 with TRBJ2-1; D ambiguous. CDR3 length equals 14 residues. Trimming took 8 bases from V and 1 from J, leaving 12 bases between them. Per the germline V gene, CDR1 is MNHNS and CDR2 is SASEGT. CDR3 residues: CASVADRSYNEQFF. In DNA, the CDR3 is TGTGCCAGCGTTGCCGATCGGTCCTACAATGAGCAGTTCTTC.

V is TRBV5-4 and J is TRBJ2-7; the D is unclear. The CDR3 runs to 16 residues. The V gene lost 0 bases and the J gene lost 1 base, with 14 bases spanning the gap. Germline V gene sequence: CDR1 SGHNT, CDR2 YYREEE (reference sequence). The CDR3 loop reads CASSLAPDLRSYEQYF. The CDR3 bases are TGTGCCAGCAGCTTGGCCCCTGACTTACGTTCCTACGAGCAGTACTTC.

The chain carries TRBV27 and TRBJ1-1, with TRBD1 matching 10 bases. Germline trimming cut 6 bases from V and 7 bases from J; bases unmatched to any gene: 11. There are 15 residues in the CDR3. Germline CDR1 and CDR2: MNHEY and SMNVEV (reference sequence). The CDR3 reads CASRYTGTGALEAFF. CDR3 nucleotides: TGTGCCAGCAGGTATACCGGGACAGGGGCCCTTGAAGCTTTCTTT.

The CDR3 spells CASSLGQGGTNEKLFF. In DNA form, the CDR3 reads TGTGCCAGCAGCTTAGGGCAGGGTGGGACTAATGAAAAACTGTTTTTT. This chain links TRBV11-2 with TRBJ1-4, with D possibly TRBD1 on 5 matching bases. Trimming left V 1 base short and J 2 bases short, with 11 bases between. The CDR3 covers 16 residues. The V gene's germline CDR1 is SGHAT and CDR2 FQNNGV.

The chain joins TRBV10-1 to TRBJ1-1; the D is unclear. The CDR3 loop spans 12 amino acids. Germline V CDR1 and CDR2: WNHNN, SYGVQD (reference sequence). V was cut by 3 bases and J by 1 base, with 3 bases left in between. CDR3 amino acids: CASSEGNTEAFF. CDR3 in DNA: TGCGCCAGCAGTGAAGGGAACACTGAAGCTTTCTTT.

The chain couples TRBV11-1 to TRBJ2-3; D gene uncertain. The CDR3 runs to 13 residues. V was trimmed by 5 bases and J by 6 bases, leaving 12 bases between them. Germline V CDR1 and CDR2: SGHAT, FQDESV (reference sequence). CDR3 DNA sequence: TGTGCCAGCAGCCCGCGACTTGGGGATACGCAGTATTTT. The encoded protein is CASSPRLGDTQYF.

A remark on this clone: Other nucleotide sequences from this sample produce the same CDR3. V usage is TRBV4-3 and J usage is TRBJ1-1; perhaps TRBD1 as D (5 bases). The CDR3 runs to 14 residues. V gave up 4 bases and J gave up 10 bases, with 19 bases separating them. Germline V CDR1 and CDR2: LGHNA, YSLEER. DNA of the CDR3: TGCGCCAGCAGCCCAACACGAAACCAGGGTCGAGCTTTCTTT. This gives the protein CASSPTRNQGRAFF.

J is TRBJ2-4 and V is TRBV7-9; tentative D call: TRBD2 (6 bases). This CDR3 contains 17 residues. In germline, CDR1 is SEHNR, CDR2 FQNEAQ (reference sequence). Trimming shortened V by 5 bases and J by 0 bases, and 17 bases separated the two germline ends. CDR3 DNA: TGTGCCAGCAGCCCAACCCAGCGGACTATAGCCAAAAACATTCAGTACTTC. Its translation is CASSPTQRTIAKNIQYF.

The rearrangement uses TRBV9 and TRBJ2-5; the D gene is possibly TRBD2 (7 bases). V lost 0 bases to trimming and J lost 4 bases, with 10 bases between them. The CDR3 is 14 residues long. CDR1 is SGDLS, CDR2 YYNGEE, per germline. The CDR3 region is CASSVAGGAETQYF. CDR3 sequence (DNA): TGTGCCAGCAGCGTAGCTGGGGGGGCAGAGACCCAGTACTTC.

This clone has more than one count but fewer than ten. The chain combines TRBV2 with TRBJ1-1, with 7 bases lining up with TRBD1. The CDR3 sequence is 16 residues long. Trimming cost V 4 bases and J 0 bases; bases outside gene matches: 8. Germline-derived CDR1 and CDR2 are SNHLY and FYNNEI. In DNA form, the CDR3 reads TGTGCCAGCAGTGCCCCGACAGGGCTCATGAACACTGAAGCTTTCTTT. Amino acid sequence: CASSAPTGLMNTEAFF.

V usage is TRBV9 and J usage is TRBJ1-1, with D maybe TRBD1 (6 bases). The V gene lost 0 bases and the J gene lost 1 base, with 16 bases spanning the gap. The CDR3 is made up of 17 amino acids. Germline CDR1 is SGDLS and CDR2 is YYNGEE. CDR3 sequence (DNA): TGTGCCAGCAGCGTAGGAGGGGGATGGGAACGGAACACTGAAGCTTTCTTT. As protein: CASSVGGGWERNTEAFF.

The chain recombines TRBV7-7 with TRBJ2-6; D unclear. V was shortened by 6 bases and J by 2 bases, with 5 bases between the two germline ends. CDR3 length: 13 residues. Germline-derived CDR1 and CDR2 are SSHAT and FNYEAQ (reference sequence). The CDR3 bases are TGTGCCAGCAGTCGACCTGGGGCCAACGTCCTGACTTTC. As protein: CASSRPGANVLTF. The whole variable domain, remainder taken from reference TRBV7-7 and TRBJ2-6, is GAGVSQSPRYKVTKRGQDVTLRCDPISSHATLYWYQQALGQGPEFLTYFNYEAQPDKSGLPSDRFSAERPEGSISTLTIQRTEQRDSAMYRCASSRPGANVLTFGAGSRLTVL.

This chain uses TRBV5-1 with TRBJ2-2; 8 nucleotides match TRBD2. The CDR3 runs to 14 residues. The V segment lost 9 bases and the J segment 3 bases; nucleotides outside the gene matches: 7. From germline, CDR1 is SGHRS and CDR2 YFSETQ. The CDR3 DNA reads TGCGCCACCACCCGGGGGGGCGACACCGGGGAGCTGTTTTTT. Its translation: CATTRGGDTGELFF.

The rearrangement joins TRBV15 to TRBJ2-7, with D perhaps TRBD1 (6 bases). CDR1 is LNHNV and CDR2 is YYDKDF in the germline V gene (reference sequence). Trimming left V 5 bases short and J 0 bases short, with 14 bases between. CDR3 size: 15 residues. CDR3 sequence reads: CATSQDSRLSYEQYF. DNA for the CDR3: TGTGCCACCAGCCAGGACAGCAGACTCTCCTACGAGCAGTACTTC.

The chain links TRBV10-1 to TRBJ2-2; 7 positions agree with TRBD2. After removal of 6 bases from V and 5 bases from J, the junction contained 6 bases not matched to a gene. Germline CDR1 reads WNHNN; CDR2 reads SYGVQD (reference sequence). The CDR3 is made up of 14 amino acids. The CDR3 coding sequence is TGCGCCAGCAGGCCCGCGGGGGAGACCGGGGAGCTGTTTTTT. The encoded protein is CASRPAGETGELFF.

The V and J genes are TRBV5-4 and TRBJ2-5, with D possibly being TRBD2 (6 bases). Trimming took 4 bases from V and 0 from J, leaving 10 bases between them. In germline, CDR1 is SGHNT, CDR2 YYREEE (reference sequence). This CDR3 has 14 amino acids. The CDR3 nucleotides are TGTGCCAGCAGCCAGGGACTGTACCAAGAGACCCAGTACTTC. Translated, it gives CASSQGLYQETQYF.

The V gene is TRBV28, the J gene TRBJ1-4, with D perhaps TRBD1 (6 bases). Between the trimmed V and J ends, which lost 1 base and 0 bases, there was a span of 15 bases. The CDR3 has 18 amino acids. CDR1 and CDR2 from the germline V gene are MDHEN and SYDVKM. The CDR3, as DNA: TGTGCCAGCAGTTTATCCCGCGGGACAACAGCAACTAATGAAAAACTGTTTTTT. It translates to CASSLSRGTTATNEKLFF. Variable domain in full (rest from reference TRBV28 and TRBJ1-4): DVKVTQSSRYLVKRTGEKVFLECVQDMDHENMFWYRQDPGLGLRLIYFSYDVKMKEKGDIPEGYSVSREKKERFSLILESASTNQTSMYLCASSLSRGTTATNEKLFFGSGTQLSVL.